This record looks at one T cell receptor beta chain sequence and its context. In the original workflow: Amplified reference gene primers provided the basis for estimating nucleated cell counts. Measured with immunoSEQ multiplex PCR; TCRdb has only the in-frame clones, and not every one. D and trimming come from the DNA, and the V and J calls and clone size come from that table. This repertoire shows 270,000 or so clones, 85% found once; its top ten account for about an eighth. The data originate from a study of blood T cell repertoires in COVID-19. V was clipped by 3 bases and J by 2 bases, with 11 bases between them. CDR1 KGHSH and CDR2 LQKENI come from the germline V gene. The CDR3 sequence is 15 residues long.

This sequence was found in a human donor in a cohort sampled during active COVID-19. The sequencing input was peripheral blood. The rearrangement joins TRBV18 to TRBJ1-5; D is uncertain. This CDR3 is CASSPGAGGNQPQHF. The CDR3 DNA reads TGTGCCAGCTCACCGGGAGCTGGGGGCAATCAGCCCCAGCATTTT. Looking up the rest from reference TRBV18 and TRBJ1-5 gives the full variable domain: NAGVMQNPRHLVRRRGQEARLRCSPMKGHSHVYWYRQLPEEGLKFMVYLQKENIIDESGMPKERFSAEFPKEGPSILRIQQVVRGDSAAYFCASSPGAGGNQPQHFGDGTRLSIL.